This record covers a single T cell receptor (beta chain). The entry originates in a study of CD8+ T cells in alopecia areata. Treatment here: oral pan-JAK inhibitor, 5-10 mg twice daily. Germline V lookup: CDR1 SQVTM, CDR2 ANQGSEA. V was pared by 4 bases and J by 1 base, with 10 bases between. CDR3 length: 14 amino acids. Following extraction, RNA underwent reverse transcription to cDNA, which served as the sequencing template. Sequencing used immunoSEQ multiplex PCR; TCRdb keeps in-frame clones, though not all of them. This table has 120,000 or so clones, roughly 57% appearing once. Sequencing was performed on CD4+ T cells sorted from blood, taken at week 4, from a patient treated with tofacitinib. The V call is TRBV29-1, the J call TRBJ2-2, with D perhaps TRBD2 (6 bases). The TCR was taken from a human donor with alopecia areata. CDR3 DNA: TGCAGCGTTGTTGTAGCGGAGAACACCGGGGAGCTGTTTTTT. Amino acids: CSVVVAENTGELFF.